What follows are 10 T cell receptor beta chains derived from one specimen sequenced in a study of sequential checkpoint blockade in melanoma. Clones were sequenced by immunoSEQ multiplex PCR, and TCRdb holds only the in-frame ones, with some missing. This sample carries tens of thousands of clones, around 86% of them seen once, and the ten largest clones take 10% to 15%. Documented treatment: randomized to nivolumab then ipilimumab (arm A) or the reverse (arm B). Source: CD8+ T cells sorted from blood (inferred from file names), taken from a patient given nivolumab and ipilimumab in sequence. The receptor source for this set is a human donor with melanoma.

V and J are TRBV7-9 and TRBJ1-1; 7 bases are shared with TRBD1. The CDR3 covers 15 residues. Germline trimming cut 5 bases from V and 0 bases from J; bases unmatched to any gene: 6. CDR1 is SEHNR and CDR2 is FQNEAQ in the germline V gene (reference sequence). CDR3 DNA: TGTGCCAGCAGCCGCTCGGGACAGCTGAACACTGAAGCTTTCTTT. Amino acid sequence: CASSRSGQLNTEAFF.

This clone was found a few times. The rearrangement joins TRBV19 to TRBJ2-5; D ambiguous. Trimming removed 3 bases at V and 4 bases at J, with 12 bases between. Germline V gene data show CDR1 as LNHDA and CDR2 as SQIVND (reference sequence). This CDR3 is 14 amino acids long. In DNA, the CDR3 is TGTGCCAGTAGTATGGTAAACAGCCCAGAGACCCAGTACTTC. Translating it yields CASSMVNSPETQYF.

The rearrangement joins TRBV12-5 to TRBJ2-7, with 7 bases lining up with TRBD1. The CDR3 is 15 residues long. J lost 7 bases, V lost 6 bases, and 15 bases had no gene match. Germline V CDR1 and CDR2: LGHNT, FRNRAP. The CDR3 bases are TGTGCTAGTGGGGGAGACCCTCAGACAGGGTATGAGCAGTACGTC. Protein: CASGGDPQTGYEQYV.

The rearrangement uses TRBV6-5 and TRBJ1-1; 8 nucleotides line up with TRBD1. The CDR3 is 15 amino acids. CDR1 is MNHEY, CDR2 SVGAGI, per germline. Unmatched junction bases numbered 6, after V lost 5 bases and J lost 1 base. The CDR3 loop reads CASSLSGTGNTEAFF. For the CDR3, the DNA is TGTGCCAGCAGTCTATCCGGGACAGGGAACACTGAAGCTTTCTTT.

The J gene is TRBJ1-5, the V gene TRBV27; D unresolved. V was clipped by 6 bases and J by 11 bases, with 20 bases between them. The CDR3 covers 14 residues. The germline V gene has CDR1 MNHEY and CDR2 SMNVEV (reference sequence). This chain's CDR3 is CASSPILGSVAQHF. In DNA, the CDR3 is TGTGCCAGCAGCCCCATTCTCGGGTCTGTGGCCCAGCATTTT.

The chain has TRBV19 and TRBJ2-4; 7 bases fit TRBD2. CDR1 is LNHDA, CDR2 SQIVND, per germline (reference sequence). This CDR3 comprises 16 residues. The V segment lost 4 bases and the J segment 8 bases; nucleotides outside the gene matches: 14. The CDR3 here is CASSTRTSRWEDIQYF. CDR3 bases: TGTGCCAGTAGTACTAGGACTAGTAGGTGGGAAGACATTCAGTACTTC.

CDR3 protein: CAWSVDSYEQYV. The CDR3 region has the DNA TGTGCCTGGAGTGTTGACAGCTACGAGCAGTACGTC. This chain uses TRBV30 with TRBJ2-7, with D perhaps matching TRBD1 (5 bases). CDR1 is GTSNPN, CDR2 SVGIG, per germline (reference sequence). The V and J ends lost 0 bases and 3 bases respectively, with 6 bases between them. This CDR3 comprises 12 residues.

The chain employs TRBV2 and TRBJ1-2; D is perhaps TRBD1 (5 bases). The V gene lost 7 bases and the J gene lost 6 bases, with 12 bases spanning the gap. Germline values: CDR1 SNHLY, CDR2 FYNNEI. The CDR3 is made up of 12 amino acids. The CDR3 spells CASNRGGDGYTF. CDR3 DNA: TGTGCCAGCAACCGGGGAGGGGATGGCTACACCTTC.

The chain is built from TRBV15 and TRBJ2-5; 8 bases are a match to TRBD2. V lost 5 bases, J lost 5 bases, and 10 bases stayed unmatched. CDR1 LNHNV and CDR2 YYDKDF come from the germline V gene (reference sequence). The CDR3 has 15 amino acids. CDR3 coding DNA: TGTGCCACCAGCTCGACCGAGCGGGAGTTTGAGACCCAGTACTTC. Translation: CATSSTEREFETQYF. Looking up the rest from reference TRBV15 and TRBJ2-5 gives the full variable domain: DAMVIQNPRYQVTQFGKPVTLSCSQTLNHNVMYWYQQKSSQAPKLLFHYYDKDFNNEADTPDNFQSRRPNTSFCFLDIRSPGLGDTAMYLCATSSTEREFETQYFGPGTRLLVL.

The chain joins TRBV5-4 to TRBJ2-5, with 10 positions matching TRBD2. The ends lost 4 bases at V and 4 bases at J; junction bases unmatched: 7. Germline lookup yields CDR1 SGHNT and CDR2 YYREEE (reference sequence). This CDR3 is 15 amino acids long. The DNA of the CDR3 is TGTGCCAGCAGCGGGAGCGGGAGGGGAGGAGAGACCCAGTACTTC. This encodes CASSGSGRGGETQYF.